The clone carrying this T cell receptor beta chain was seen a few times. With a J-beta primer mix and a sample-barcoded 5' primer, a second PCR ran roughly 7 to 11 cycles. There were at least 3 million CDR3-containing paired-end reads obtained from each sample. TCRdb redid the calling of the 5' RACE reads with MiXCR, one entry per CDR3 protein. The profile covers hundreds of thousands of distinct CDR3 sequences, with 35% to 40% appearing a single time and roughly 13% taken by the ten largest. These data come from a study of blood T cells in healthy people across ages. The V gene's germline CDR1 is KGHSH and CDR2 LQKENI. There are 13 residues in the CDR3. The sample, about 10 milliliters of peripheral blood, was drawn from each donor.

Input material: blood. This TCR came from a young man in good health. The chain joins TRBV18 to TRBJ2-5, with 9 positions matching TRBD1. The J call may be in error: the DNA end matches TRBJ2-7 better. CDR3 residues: CASSGTGGSEQYF. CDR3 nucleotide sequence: TGTGCCAGCTCAGGCACAGGGGGCTCCGAGCAGTACTTC.